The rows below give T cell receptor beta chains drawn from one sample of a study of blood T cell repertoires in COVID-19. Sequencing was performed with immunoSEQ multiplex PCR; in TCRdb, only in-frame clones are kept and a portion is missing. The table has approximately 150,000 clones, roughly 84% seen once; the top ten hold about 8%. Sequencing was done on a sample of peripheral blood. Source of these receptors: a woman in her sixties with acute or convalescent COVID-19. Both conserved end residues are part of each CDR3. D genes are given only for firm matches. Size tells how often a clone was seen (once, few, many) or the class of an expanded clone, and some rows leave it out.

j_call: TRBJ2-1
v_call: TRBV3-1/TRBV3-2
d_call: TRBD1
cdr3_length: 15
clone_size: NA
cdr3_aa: CASSLDRGPYNEQFF
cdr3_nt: TGTGCCAGCAGCCTTGACAGGGGGCCCTACAATGAGCAGTTCTTC

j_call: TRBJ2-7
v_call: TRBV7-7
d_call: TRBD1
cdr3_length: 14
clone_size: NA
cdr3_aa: CASSFHRGICEQYF
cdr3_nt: TGTGCTAGCAGCTTCCACAGGGGGATATGCGAGCAGTACTTC

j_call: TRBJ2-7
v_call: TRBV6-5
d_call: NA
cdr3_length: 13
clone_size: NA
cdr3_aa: CASNPGALYEQYF
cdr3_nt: TGTGCCAGCAATCCAGGGGCCCTGTACGAGCAGTACTTC

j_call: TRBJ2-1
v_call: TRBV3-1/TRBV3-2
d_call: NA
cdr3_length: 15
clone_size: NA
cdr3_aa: CASSAISGNYNEQFF
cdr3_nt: TGTGCCAGCAGCGCAATTAGCGGCAACTACAATGAGCAGTTCTTC

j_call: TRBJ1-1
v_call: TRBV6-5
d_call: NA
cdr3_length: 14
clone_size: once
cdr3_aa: CASSYPRTVNEAFF
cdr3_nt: TGTGCCAGCAGTTACCCCCGGACAGTGAATGAAGCTTTCTTT

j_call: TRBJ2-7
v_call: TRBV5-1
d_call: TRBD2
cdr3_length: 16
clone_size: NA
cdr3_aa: CASSPRERGASYEQYF
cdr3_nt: TGCGCCAGCAGCCCCCGGGAGCGGGGGGCCTCCTACGAGCAGTACTTC

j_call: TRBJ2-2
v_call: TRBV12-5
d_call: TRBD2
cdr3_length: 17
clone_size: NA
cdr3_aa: CASGPLPRGGVTGELFF
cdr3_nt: TGTGCTAGTGGTCCCCTCCCCCGCGGGGGGGTAACCGGGGAGCTGTTTTTT

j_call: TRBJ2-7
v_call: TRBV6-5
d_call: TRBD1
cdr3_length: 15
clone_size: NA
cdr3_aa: CASTLGDRVNSEQYF
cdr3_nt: TGTGCCAGCACCCTGGGGGACAGGGTGAACAGCGAGCAGTACTTC

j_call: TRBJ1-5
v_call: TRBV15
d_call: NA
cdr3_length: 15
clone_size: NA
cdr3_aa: CATSRGTGGNQPQHF
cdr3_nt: TGTGCCACCAGCAGAGGAACAGGCGGCAATCAGCCCCAGCATTTT

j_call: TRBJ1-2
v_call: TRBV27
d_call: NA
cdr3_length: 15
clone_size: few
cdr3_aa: CASSLKGGLSYGYTF
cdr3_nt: TGTGCCAGCAGTTTAAAAGGGGGTCTCAGCTATGGCTACACCTTC

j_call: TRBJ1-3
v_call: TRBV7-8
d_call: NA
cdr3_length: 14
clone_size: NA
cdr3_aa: CASSHLLQGNTIYF
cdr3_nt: TGTGCCAGCAGCCATCTACTACAGGGCAACACCATATATTTT

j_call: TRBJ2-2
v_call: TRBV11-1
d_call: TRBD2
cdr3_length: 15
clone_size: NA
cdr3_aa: CASRQSGGPSGELFF
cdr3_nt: TGTGCCAGCAGACAGTCGGGGGGGCCGTCCGGGGAGCTGTTTTTT

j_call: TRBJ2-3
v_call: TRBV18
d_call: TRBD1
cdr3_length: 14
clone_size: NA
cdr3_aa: CASSPRQGTDTQYF
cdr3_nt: TGTGCCAGCTCACCTAGACAGGGGACAGATACGCAGTATTTT

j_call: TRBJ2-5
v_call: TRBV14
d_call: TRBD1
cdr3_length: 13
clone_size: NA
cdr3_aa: CASSWDRKETQYF
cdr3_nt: TGTGCCAGCAGCTGGGACAGAAAAGAGACCCAGTACTTC

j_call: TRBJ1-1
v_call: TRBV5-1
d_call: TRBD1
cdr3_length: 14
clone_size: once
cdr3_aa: CASLRGTGDTEAFF
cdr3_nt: TGCGCCAGCCTTAGAGGGACAGGGGACACTGAAGCTTTCTTT

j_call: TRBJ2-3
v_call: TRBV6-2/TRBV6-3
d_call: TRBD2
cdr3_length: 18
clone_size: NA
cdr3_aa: CASSYSTTSGDTTDTQYF
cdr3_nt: TGTGCCAGCAGTTACTCGACGACTAGCGGAGATACCACAGATACGCAGTATTTT

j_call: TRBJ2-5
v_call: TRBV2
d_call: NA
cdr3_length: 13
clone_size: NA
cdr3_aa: CASSPGLQETQYF
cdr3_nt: TGTGCCAGCAGCCCAGGTTTACAAGAGACCCAGTACTTC

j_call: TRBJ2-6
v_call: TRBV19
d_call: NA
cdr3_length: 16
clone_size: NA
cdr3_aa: CASSKQQPSGANVLTF
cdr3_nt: TGTGCCAGTAGTAAACAACAGCCTTCTGGGGCCAACGTCCTGACTTTC

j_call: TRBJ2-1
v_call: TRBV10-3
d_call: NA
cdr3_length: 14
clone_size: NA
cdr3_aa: CAIWAGDRYNEQFF
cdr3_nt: TGTGCCATTTGGGCGGGGGACAGGTACAATGAGCAGTTCTTC

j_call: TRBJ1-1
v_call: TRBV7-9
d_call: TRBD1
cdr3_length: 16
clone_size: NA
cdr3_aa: CASSPGQGAGNTEAFF
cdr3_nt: TGTGCCAGCAGCCCGGGACAGGGGGCCGGAAACACTGAAGCTTTCTTT

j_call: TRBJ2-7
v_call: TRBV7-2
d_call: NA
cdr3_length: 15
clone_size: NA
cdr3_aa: CASSLIWQGGYEQYF
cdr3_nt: TGTGCCAGCAGCTTAATATGGCAGGGTGGTTACGAGCAGTACTTC

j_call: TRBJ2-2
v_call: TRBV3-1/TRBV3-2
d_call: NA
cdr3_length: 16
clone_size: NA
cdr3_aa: CASSPRGAGVTGELFF
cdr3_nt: TGTGCCAGCAGCCCCCGGGGGGCGGGGGTTACCGGGGAGCTGTTTTTT

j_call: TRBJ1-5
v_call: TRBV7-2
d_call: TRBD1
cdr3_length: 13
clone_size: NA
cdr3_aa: CASRQGLYQPQHF
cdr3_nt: TGTGCCAGCCGACAGGGACTCTATCAGCCCCAGCATTTT

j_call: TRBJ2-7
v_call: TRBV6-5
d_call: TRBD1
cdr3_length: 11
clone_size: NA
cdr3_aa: CASTGATGEYF
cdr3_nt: TGTGCCAGCACCGGAGCGACAGGGGAGTACTTC

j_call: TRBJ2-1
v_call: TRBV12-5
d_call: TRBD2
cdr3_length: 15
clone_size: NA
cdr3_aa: CASGFSGTSHNEQFF
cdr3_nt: TGTGCTAGTGGGTTCTCCGGGACTAGCCACAATGAGCAGTTCTTC

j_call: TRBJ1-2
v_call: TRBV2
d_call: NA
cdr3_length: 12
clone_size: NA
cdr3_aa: CASSQGTYGYTF
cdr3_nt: TGTGCCAGCAGCCAGGGAACCTATGGCTACACCTTC

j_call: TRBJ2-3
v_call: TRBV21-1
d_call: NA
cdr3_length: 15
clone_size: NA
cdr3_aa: CASSKLRGSLDTQYF
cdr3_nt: TGTGCCAGCAGCAAACTTAGGGGTTCCCTAGATACGCAGTATTTT

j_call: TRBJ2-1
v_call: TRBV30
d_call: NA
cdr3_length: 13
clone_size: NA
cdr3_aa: CAWMNRVFNEQFF
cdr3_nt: TGTGCCTGGATGAACAGGGTTTTCAATGAGCAGTTCTTC

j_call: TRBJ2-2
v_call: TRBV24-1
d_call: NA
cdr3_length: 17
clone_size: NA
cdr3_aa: CATSDPRQATNTGELFF
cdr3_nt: TGTGCCACCAGTGATCCAAGACAGGCCACGAACACCGGGGAGCTGTTTTTT

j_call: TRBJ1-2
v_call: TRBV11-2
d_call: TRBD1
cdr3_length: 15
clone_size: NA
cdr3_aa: CASSGRTGSLSGYTF
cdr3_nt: TGTGCCAGCAGCGGCCGGACAGGGTCTTTGTCTGGCTACACCTTC

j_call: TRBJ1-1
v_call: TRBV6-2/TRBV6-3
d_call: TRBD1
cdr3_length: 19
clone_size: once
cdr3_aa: CASSYSLLRDDRGNTEAFF
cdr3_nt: TGTGCCAGCAGTTATTCCTTACTCCGCGACGACAGGGGGAACACTGAAGCTTTCTTT

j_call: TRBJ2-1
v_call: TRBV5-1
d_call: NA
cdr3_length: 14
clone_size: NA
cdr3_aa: CASSLWGDKGEQFF
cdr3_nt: TGCGCCAGCAGCTTGTGGGGGGATAAGGGTGAGCAGTTCTTC

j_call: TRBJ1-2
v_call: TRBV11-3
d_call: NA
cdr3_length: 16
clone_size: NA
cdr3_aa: CASSLGRRGSNYGYTF
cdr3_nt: TGTGCCAGCAGCTTAGGGAGGCGGGGGTCCAACTATGGCTACACCTTC

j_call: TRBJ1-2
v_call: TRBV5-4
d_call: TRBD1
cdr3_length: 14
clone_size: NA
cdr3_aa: CASSLEQGNYGYTF
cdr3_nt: TGTGCCAGCAGCTTAGAACAGGGGAACTATGGCTACACCTTC